The present entry profiles one T cell receptor beta chain with its context. Its specificity is not known. This specimen comes from a study of shared clonotypes between healthy human individuals. Study results and caveats: A generally larger estimated richness was seen in naive subsets than in memory subsets. Four donors had 4% to 5% of their naive CD4 clonotypes in common.

Genomic DNA per cell subset filled all wells of several immunoSEQ plates. Sequencing used immunoSEQ multiplex PCR; TCRdb keeps in-frame clones, though not all of them. Of hundreds of thousands of clones in the sample, approximately 74% were seen once. Each of the donors was a healthy adult who was HIV-negative and had not had a recent acute infection or vaccination. The receptor was derived from a woman in her 30s in good health. The specimen sequenced was memory CD4+ T cells sorted from blood. As for subset: CD45RA-negative fraction.

The CDR3 protein is CASSPSRGSRTYEQYF. DNA of the CDR3: TGTGCCAGCTCACCTTCTCGCGGGAGTCGGACCTACGAGCAGTACTTC. The chain uses TRBV18 and TRBJ2-7; TRBD2 matches 7 bases. The CDR3 consists of 16 residues. The germline CDR1 and CDR2 sequences are KGHSH and LQKENI. Trimming cost V 3 bases and J 2 bases; bases outside gene matches: 10.